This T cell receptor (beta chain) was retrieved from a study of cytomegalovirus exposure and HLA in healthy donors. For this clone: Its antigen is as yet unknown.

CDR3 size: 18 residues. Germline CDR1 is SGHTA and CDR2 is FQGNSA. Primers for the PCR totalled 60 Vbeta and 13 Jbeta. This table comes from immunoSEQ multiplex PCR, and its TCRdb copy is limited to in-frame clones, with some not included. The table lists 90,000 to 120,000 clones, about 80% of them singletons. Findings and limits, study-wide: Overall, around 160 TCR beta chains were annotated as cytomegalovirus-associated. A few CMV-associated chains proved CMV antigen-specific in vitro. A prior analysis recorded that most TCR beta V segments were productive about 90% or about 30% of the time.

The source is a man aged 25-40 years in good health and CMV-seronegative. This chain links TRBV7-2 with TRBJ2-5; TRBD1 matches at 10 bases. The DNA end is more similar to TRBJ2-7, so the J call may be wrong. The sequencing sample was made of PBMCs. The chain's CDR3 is CASSILRDRGTKGGEQYF. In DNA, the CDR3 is TGTGCCAGCAGCATCCTCCGGGACAGGGGAACCAAAGGGGGCGAGCAGTACTTC.